This entry is about one T cell receptor beta chain. Its antigen is still unknown. The sample is drawn from a study of cytomegalovirus exposure and HLA in healthy donors. Looking at the study overall: Around 200 million T cells yielded about 120 million unique TCR beta sequences, as an earlier analysis found. General study results and limits: Earlier results showed most TCR beta V segments being productive about 90% or about 30% of the time. An assumption of roughly uniform sequencing depth across donors underlay the presence/absence analyses.

It was healthy bone marrow donors who served as donors. Use of 60 Vbeta and 13 Jbeta primers characterized the PCR. Some clones are missing from TCRdb's copy, which holds only in-frame ones; the method was immunoSEQ multiplex PCR. The sample lists over 130,000 clones, 82% seen once, with 1.2% to 1.5% in the top ten. CDR3 length: 16 amino acids. V shed 5 bases and J shed 1 base, with 15 bases lying between them. The germline V gene has CDR1 LNHNV and CDR2 YYDKDF (reference sequence). The sequence was collected from a man aged 25-45 years in good health and CMV-seropositive. The chain is built from TRBV15 and TRBJ2-1, with a tentative D call TRBD2 (6 bases). Sequencing was done on a sample of PBMCs. The CDR3 nucleotides are TGTGCCACCAGCGCCTCGACGAGCGGGTCCTACAATGAGCAGTTCTTC. It is translated as CATSASTSGSYNEQFF.